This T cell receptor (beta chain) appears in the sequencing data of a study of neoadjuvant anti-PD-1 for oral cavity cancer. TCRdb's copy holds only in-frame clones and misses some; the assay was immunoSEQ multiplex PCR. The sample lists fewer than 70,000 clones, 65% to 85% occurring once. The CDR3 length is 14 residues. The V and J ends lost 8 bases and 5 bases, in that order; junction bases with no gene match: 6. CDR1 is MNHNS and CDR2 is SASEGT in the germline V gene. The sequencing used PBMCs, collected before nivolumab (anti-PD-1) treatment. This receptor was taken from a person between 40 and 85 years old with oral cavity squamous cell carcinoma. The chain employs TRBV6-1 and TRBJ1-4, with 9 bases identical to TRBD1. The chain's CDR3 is CASGTGTPNEKLFF. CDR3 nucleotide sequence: TGTGCCAGCGGGACAGGGACCCCCAATGAAAAACTGTTTTTT.